The 30 T cell receptor beta chains presented below share a single source sample, sequenced in a study of tumor-infiltrating lymphocytes in localized non-small cell lung cancer (dated by TCRdb to 2020 to 2023). Library method: the immunoSEQ multiplex PCR assay. In TCRdb, the immuneACCESS table is reduced to in-frame sequences with V and J assigned. These tables do not hold every clone; where another copy was compared, an unresolved V gene accounts for under half, and the others remain unexplained. The sample profile shows 25,000 or so clones; just under 70% of them were found once. Over 12% of the sample is taken by the ten largest. Material: lung tumor tissue. The origin of the receptors is a human donor with non-small cell lung cancer.

This clone is a singleton in its sample. The chain couples TRBV4-2 to TRBJ1-1; D unclear. This CDR3 has 14 residues. The V gene lost 0 bases and the J gene lost 4 bases, with 9 bases spanning the gap. Germline loops: CDR1 LGHNA, CDR2 YNFKEQ. In DNA, the CDR3 is TGTGCCAGCAGCCAAGATGAGAGGAGCACTGAAGCTTTCTTT. It encodes CASSQDERSTEAFF.

The chain combines TRBV10-2 with TRBJ2-7; D is tentatively TRBD1 or TRBD2 (5 bases each). CDR3 length equals 13 residues. V was pared by 4 bases and J by 6 bases, with 13 bases between. Germline values: CDR1 WSHSY, CDR2 SAAADI. The CDR3 spells CASSAGTGGEQYF. The CDR3 DNA sequence: TGCGCCAGCAGTGCCGGGACCGGCGGCGAGCAGTACTTC.

The genes are TRBV7-9 and TRBJ2-1; 10 positions agree with TRBD2. This CDR3 is built from 15 residues. Germline values: CDR1 SEHNR, CDR2 FQNEAQ (reference sequence). The trim removed 3 bases at V and 8 bases at J, leaving 7 bases unmatched. The CDR3 region is CASSLAASGRYEQFF. CDR3 coding DNA: TGTGCCAGCAGCTTGGCGGCTAGCGGGAGATATGAGCAGTTCTTC.

The chain links TRBV27 to TRBJ1-2; tentative D call: TRBD1 (6 bases). The CDR3 spans 13 residues. V lost 4 bases, J lost 7 bases, and 13 bases lay in between. Germline assignment: CDR1 MNHEY and CDR2 SMNVEV (reference sequence). CDR3 DNA sequence: TGTGCCAGCAGTTACAGGGAGCGGAGTGGCTACACCTTC. This translates into CASSYRERSGYTF.

This clone was counted a few times. V gene TRBV14 combines with J gene TRBJ2-1, with D maybe TRBD2 (5 bases). V dropped 4 bases and J dropped 7 bases, with 14 bases sitting between them. The CDR3 loop spans 14 amino acids. Per germline, CDR1 SGHDN and CDR2 FVKESK. CDR3 protein: CASSPFGLFNEQFF. The CDR3 bases are TGTGCCAGCAGCCCTTTCGGACTTTTTAATGAGCAGTTCTTC.

This chain links TRBV9 with TRBJ1-4; D is perhaps TRBD1 (5 bases). Deletions cut 0 bases from V and 5 bases from J, with 14 bases between. Germline V gives CDR1 SGDLS, CDR2 YYNGEE. This CDR3 spans 16 amino acids. CDR3 DNA: TGTGCCAGCAGCGTAGGGTCAGCCTGGGGGAATGAAAAACTGTTTTTT. This translates into CASSVGSAWGNEKLFF.

The V call is TRBV5-6, the J call TRBJ2-5, with TRBD2 as a possible D gene (6 bases). Trimming left V 4 bases short and J 5 bases short, with 12 bases between. Germline loops: CDR1 SGHDT, CDR2 YYEEEE. The CDR3 extends over 13 amino acids. The CDR3 spells CASSAGWGETQYF. The CDR3 DNA follows: TGTGCCAGCAGCGCGGGGTGGGGCGAGACCCAGTACTTC.

This clone was counted at least ten times. The chain is built from TRBV28 and TRBJ2-2, with 10 nucleotides matching TRBD2. V dropped 5 bases and J dropped 4; count of bases not matched to a gene: 10. There are 17 residues in the CDR3. CDR1 and CDR2 from the germline V gene are MDHEN and SYDVKM. The CDR3 is CASSGGGLAGVTGELFF. The CDR3 nucleotides are TGTGCCAGCAGTGGGGGTGGGCTAGCGGGAGTCACCGGGGAGCTGTTTTTT. Based on the CDR3 plus reference TRBV28 and TRBJ2-2, the full variable domain is DVKVTQSSRYLVKRTGEKVFLECVQDMDHENMFWYRQDPGLGLRLIYFSYDVKMKEKGDIPEGYSVSREKKERFSLILESASTNQTSMYLCASSGGGLAGVTGELFFGEGSRLTVL.

This chain links TRBV7-2 with TRBJ2-2; 8 bases align to TRBD2. CDR1 and CDR2 from the germline V gene are SGHTA and FQGNSA. This CDR3 has 15 residues. V lost 6 bases, J lost 2 bases, and 5 bases stayed unmatched. The CDR3 nucleotides read TGTGCCAGCAGACTAGCGGATATTAACACCGGGGAGCTGTTTTTT. Translation gives CASRLADINTGELFF.

This clone occurred a few times. The chain uses TRBV5-6 and TRBJ2-7; the D gene is possibly TRBD1 (7 bases). The germline gives CDR1 SGHDT, CDR2 YYEEEE. The V end was cut by 1 base, the J end by 2 bases, with 13 bases between. This CDR3 contains 15 residues. The CDR3 region has the DNA TGTGCCAGCAGCTTGTGGCAGGGGGGCACCTACGAGCAGTACTTC. Amino acid sequence: CASSLWQGGTYEQYF.

The gene calls are TRBV11-2 and TRBJ2-5; D is unresolved. V was trimmed by 1 base and J by 5 bases, leaving 11 bases between them. The CDR3 has 14 amino acids. Germline V lookup: CDR1 SGHAT, CDR2 FQNNGV. The CDR3 DNA reads as TGTGCCAGCAGCTTAGGGGGTAGGGTGGAGACCCAGTACTTC. This codes for CASSLGGRVETQYF. Supplemented by reference TRBV11-2 and TRBJ2-5, the full variable domain reads EAGVAQSPRYKIIEKRQSVAFWCNPISGHATLYWYQQILGQGPKLLIQFQNNGVVDDSQLPKDRFSAERLKGVDSTLKIQPAKLEDSAVYLCASSLGGRVETQYFGPGTRLLVL.

The rearrangement links TRBV27 to TRBJ2-7, with TRBD1 matching over 8 bases. The germline CDR1 and CDR2 sequences are MNHEY and SMNVEV (reference sequence). J gave up 5 bases and V 5 bases, and 8 bases lay outside the gene matches. The CDR3 extends over 14 amino acids. CDR3 sequence (DNA): TGTGCCAGCAGTCCCGGGACAGGCACGAACGAGCAGTACTTC. Its protein is CASSPGTGTNEQYF.

The chain carries TRBV19 and TRBJ2-7; 10 bases line up with TRBD2. After removal of 3 bases from V and 3 bases from J, the junction contained 8 bases not matched to a gene. Germline CDR1 and CDR2: LNHDA and SQIVND (reference sequence). This CDR3 spans 16 amino acids. This CDR3 is CASSMWTSGGLYEQYF. As DNA, the CDR3 is TGTGCCAGTAGTATGTGGACTAGCGGAGGGCTCTACGAGCAGTACTTC.

V is TRBV7-8 and J is TRBJ2-2; 9 bases match TRBD2. V shed 5 bases and J 6 bases; nucleotides not matched to a gene: 7. The CDR3 totals 15 residues. Germline loops: CDR1 SGHVS, CDR2 FQNEAQ. This CDR3 reads CASSDGTSMSGELFF. The DNA for the CDR3 is TGTGCCAGCAGCGACGGGACTAGCATGTCCGGGGAGCTGTTTTTT.

The chain has TRBV7-2 and TRBJ2-1, with TRBD2 matching over 13 bases. The CDR3 is made up of 16 amino acids. J was trimmed by 9 bases and V by 5 bases; bases with no gene match: 10. Germline V lookup: CDR1 SGHTA, CDR2 FQGNSA. The CDR3 loop reads CASSPGGLAGPGEQFF. The CDR3 bases are TGTGCCAGCAGCCCAGGGGGACTAGCGGGACCTGGTGAGCAGTTCTTC.

V is TRBV5-1 and J is TRBJ1-5; no firm D call. Trimming removed 0 bases from V and 4 bases from J, with 5 bases in between. The CDR3 sequence is 13 residues long. Germline loops: CDR1 SGHRS, CDR2 YFSETQ. The CDR3 DNA sequence: TGCGCCAGCAGCTTGGGCCCGAATCAGCCCCAGCATTTT. Translation gives CASSLGPNQPQHF.

The V gene is TRBV11-2, the J gene TRBJ2-2; 10 bases line up with TRBD2. CDR3 length equals 17 residues. Per the germline V gene, CDR1 is SGHAT and CDR2 is FQNNGV. With 7 bases clipped from V and 5 bases from J, the junction kept 13 bases outside the gene matches. The CDR3 here is CASTVLGLAGETGELFF. The CDR3 bases are TGTGCCAGCACTGTCCTCGGGCTAGCGGGAGAAACCGGGGAGCTGTTTTTT.

The CDR3 is CASSLSGNSNQPQHF. CDR3 nucleotides: TGTGCCAGCAGCTTATCAGGGAATAGCAATCAGCCCCAGCATTTT. The V and J genes are TRBV7-9 and TRBJ1-5, with TRBD1 as a possible D gene (5 bases). V shed 2 bases and J shed 0 bases, with 8 bases lying between them. The CDR3 covers 15 residues. The germline gives CDR1 SEHNR, CDR2 FQNEAQ (reference sequence).

The chain couples TRBV30 to TRBJ1-4, with 8 positions matching TRBD1. The germline CDR1 and CDR2 sequences are GTSNPN and SVGIG (reference sequence). The CDR3 sequence is 14 residues long. V dropped 0 bases and J dropped 8; count of bases not matched to a gene: 5. CDR3 nucleotides: TGTGCCTGGAGTGTAGGACAGGGAGAGGAAAAACTGTTTTTT. It encodes CAWSVGQGEEKLFF. Full variable domain (rest looked up from reference TRBV30 and TRBJ1-4): SQTIHQWPATLVQPVGSPLSLECTVEGTSNPNLYWYRQAAGRGLQLLFYSVGIGQISSEVPQNLSASRPQDRQFILSSKKLLLSDSGFYLCAWSVGQGEEKLFFGSGTQLSVL.

The rearrangement joins TRBV7-9 to TRBJ2-1, with unresolved D. Trimming took 8 bases from V and 7 from J, leaving 9 bases between them. The CDR3 is made up of 11 amino acids. Germline V gene sequence: CDR1 SEHNR, CDR2 FQNEAQ (reference sequence). CDR3 sequence reads: CASENRNEQFF. CDR3 nucleotides: TGTGCCAGCGAAAACCGGAATGAGCAGTTCTTC.

CDR3 residues: CAWSDRMGTSGYNEQFF. The CDR3 coding sequence is TGTGCCTGGAGTGACCGGATGGGGACTAGCGGATACAATGAGCAGTTCTTC. The rearrangement joins TRBV30 to TRBJ2-1, with 11 bases identical to TRBD2. Germline values: CDR1 GTSNPN, CDR2 SVGIG (reference sequence). Germline trimming cut 1 base from V and 4 bases from J; bases unmatched to any gene: 9. This CDR3 spans 17 amino acids.

The chain carries TRBV9 and TRBJ2-7, with D possibly being TRBD1 (5 bases). V lost 3 bases, J lost 6 bases, and 10 bases lay in between. Germline V CDR1 and CDR2: SGDLS, YYNGEE. The CDR3 runs 12 residues. The CDR3 spells CASSADRGEQYF. In DNA form, the CDR3 reads TGTGCCAGCAGCGCCGACAGAGGCGAGCAGTACTTC.

V usage is TRBV29-1 and J usage is TRBJ2-3, with 7 bases aligning to TRBD2. Germline values: CDR1 SQVTM, CDR2 ANQGSEA. This CDR3 is 15 amino acids long. Trimming at V came to 7 bases and at J to 1 base, leaving 11 bases not matched to a gene. CDR3 sequence: CSAFTPSGRTDTQYF. The CDR3 DNA follows: TGCAGCGCCTTTACCCCTAGCGGCCGCACAGATACGCAGTATTTT.

The chain recombines TRBV2 with TRBJ1-1; TRBD1 matches 9 bases. V lost 2 bases and J lost 4; bases outside the gene matches: 2. This CDR3 region has 14 residues. The germline V gene encodes CDR1 SNHLY and CDR2 FYNNEI. CDR3 sequence: CASSERTGATEAFF. CDR3 bases: TGTGCCAGCAGTGAAAGGACAGGGGCCACTGAAGCTTTCTTT.

This sequence joins TRBV5-6 and TRBJ2-1; D might be TRBD2 (5 bases). The CDR3 has 14 residues. Trimming left V 1 base short and J 10 bases short, with 15 bases between. Germline CDR1 SGHDT, CDR2 YYEEEE. CDR3 DNA: TGTGCCAGCAGCTTGACCGGGGAGAGAAACGAGCAGTTCTTC. Protein sequence: CASSLTGERNEQFF.

The gene calls are TRBV5-1 and TRBJ2-7, with 7 bases fitting TRBD2. The ends lost 0 bases at V and 2 bases at J; junction bases unmatched: 17. The CDR3 is 19 residues long. CDR1 and CDR2 from the germline V gene are SGHRS and YFSETQ. This CDR3 reads CASSLDPSGLTLRAYEQYF. DNA for the CDR3: TGCGCCAGCAGCTTGGACCCATCGGGACTAACCCTCAGGGCCTACGAGCAGTACTTC.

This clone was observed a few times. V and J are TRBV25-1 and TRBJ2-1; D is undetermined. The CDR3 has 11 amino acids. Looked up from germline, CDR1 is MGHDK and CDR2 is SYGVNS. Trimming left V 10 bases short and J 9 bases short, with 13 bases between. The CDR3 loop reads CATRRETEQFF. In nucleotides, the CDR3 is TGTGCCACCCGTCGCGAGACTGAGCAGTTCTTC.

This sequence joins TRBV6-1 and TRBJ2-7; 10 bases map to TRBD1. This CDR3 is 16 amino acids long. J lost 9 bases, V lost 2 bases, and 13 bases had no gene match. The V gene's germline CDR1 is MNHNS and CDR2 SASEGT. CDR3 sequence (DNA): TGTGCCAGCAGTGAATCGTTGACCACCCGGGACAGGGGGCAGTACTTC. Translation gives CASSESLTTRDRGQYF.

This clone was observed a handful of times. This CDR3 is CASSSDSPSGMNTEAFF. As DNA, the CDR3 is TGTGCCAGCAGCTCCGACAGCCCGAGCGGCATGAACACTGAAGCTTTCTTT. The chain is built from TRBV7-2 and TRBJ1-1; tentative D call: TRBD1 (5 bases). The germline V gene has CDR1 SGHTA and CDR2 FQGNSA. Trimming stripped 4 bases from V and 0 bases from J, with 18 bases between. The CDR3 spans 17 residues.

The chain carries TRBV29-1 and TRBJ2-5; TRBD2 matches 9 bases. The CDR3 has 14 residues. J gave up 4 bases and V 4 bases, and 7 bases lay outside the gene matches. Germline values: CDR1 SQVTM, CDR2 ANQGSEA. The CDR3 is CSVGASGTRETQYF. DNA for the CDR3: TGCAGCGTTGGGGCTAGCGGGACTCGAGAGACCCAGTACTTC.